This TCR beta chain is drawn from a study of cytomegalovirus exposure and HLA in healthy donors. Primers included in the PCR were 60 Vbeta and 13 Jbeta primers. Only in-frame clones appear in the TCRdb table, and some are missing; sequencing was by immunoSEQ multiplex PCR. The sample shows about 120,000 clones, about 68% of them seen only once. Details on this clone: Antigen: not known.

Study conclusions and caveats: Among donors in an Asian-associated ancestry cluster, a later analysis reportedly found fewer N-insertions than the approximately 700-donor mean. In a later analysis, common viral pathogens appeared linked to several of the most significant clusters.

The V gene end was trimmed by 5 bases and the J gene end by 5 bases; junction bases not matched to a gene: 8. This CDR3 is built from 14 residues. Germline CDR1 MNHEY, CDR2 SMNVEV (reference sequence). Sample: PBMCs. V gene TRBV27 combines with J gene TRBJ1-1; TRBD1 matches 7 bases. This receptor was identified in a woman between 40 and 50 years old in good health and CMV-seropositive. CDR3 sequence (DNA): TGTGCCAGCAGTCATGACAGGGTCGGGACTGAAGCTTTCTTT. It encodes CASSHDRVGTEAFF.